Shown below are 14 T cell receptor beta chains from a single sample sequenced in a study of cytomegalovirus exposure and HLA in healthy donors. Primers: 60 Vbeta forward and 13 Jbeta reverse. Assay: immunoSEQ multiplex PCR; the TCRdb copy retains only in-frame clones and omits some. The sample contains 250,000 to 350,000 clones, 86% of which appear only once. The sequencing input was PBMCs. These receptors originate from a man aged 40-50 years in good health and CMV-seropositive.

This clone came up once. This chain connects TRBV27 to TRBJ1-3; 9 positions match TRBD1. The CDR3 runs 15 residues. Losses at the gene ends were 4 bases for V and 3 bases for J; bases not matched to a gene: 4. CDR1 is MNHEY, CDR2 SMNVEV, per germline (reference sequence). The CDR3 bases are TGTGCCAGCAGTTCAGGGACAGGGTTTGGAAACACCATATATTTT. Its translation: CASSSGTGFGNTIYF.

As to this clone: One end of the junction fails to match germline, which may point to a read error. The chain recombines TRBV7-9 with TRBJ2-1, with D perhaps TRBD2 (6 bases). The CDR3 has 13 residues. Germline V gives CDR1 SEHNR, CDR2 FQNEAQ (reference sequence). This CDR3 reads CSSSLASSDEQFF. The DNA of the CDR3 is TGTTCCAGCAGCTTAGCTTCTAGCGATGAGCAGTTCTTC.

A note on this clone: The junction and the germline gene differ at one end; a read error may be behind it. V is TRBV7-7 and J is TRBJ2-5, with TRBD1 as a possible D gene (6 bases). This CDR3 has 12 amino acids. Germline lookup yields CDR1 SSHAT and CDR2 FNYEAQ (reference sequence). The CDR3, as DNA: TGTGCTAGCAGCCGGGACACCGAGACCCAGTACTTC. Amino acids: CASSRDTETQYF.

This chain uses TRBV6-5 with TRBJ1-5; 8 positions agree with TRBD1. The CDR3 is 12 residues long. The ends lost 6 bases at V and 9 bases at J; junction bases unmatched: 4. Germline values: CDR1 MNHEY, CDR2 SVGAGI. The CDR3 nucleotides read TGTGCCAGCAGCCCAGGGGGCCCGCCCCAGCATTTT. Translation gives CASSPGGPPQHF.

This chain connects TRBV7-9 to TRBJ2-1, with TRBD2 matching 8 bases. The germline V gene has CDR1 SEHNR and CDR2 FQNEAQ (reference sequence). V trimming: 5 bases; J trimming: 5 bases; junction bases outside the gene matches: 11. CDR3 length: 16 residues. CDR3 nucleotides: TGTGCCAGCAGCCTGCCGGGAGCGGGAGAGGACAATGAGCAGTTCTTC. Encoded protein: CASSLPGAGEDNEQFF.

The genes are TRBV5-4 and TRBJ2-3; 7 bases agree with TRBD1. The V gene end was trimmed by 0 bases and the J gene end by 4 bases; junction bases not matched to a gene: 8. The CDR3 length is 16 residues. Germline V CDR1 and CDR2: SGHNT, YYREEE (reference sequence). The CDR3 spells CASSLGGRGKSDTQYF. DNA of the CDR3: TGTGCCAGCAGCTTGGGTGGCAGGGGGAAGTCAGATACGCAGTATTTT.

This chain uses TRBV5-1 with TRBJ2-5, with TRBD2 matching 9 bases. Germline V CDR1 and CDR2: SGHRS, YFSETQ. J gave up 2 bases and V 4 bases, and 6 bases lay outside the gene matches. The CDR3 has 15 residues. The CDR3 protein is CASSVGTSLQETQYF. The CDR3 DNA is TGCGCCAGCAGCGTCGGGACTAGCTTACAAGAGACCCAGTACTTC.

The V gene is TRBV7-2, the J gene TRBJ2-7; 12 bases are shared with TRBD2. Germline V gene sequence: CDR1 SGHTA, CDR2 FQGNSA. V lost 3 bases and J lost 4; bases outside the gene matches: 7. CDR3 length: 16 amino acids. Here the CDR3 DNA reads TGTGCCAGCAGCTTTCGGACTAGCGGGATCTTTTACGAGCAGTACTTC. This codes for CASSFRTSGIFYEQYF. Full variable domain (rest looked up from reference TRBV7-2 and TRBJ2-7): GAGVSQSPSNKVTEKGKDVELRCDPISGHTALYWYRQSLGQGLEFLIYFQGNSAPDKSGLPSDRFSAERTGGSVSTLTIQRTQQEDSAVYLCASSFRTSGIFYEQYFGPGTRLTVT.

At least ten counts were recorded for this clone. The V call is TRBV30, the J call TRBJ1-5; 9 bases are shared with TRBD1. CDR1 is GTSNPN, CDR2 SVGIG, per germline (reference sequence). The CDR3 is 14 amino acids. Trimming at V came to 5 bases and at J to 3 bases, leaving 5 bases not matched to a gene. This chain's CDR3 is CAWQTGGLNQPQHF. The CDR3 DNA reads TGTGCCTGGCAAACAGGGGGCCTCAATCAGCCCCAGCATTTT.

J is TRBJ2-7 and V is TRBV5-4, with 10 bases lining up with TRBD1. The CDR3 runs 15 residues. V lost 4 bases and J lost 3; bases outside the gene matches: 7. From germline, CDR1 is SGHNT and CDR2 YYREEE (reference sequence). The CDR3 DNA reads TGTGCCAGCAGCCGAACCGGGACAGGGGTCTACGAGCAGTACTTC. Protein product: CASSRTGTGVYEQYF.

The rearrangement links TRBV5-8 to TRBJ2-1, with 10 bases fitting TRBD1. V trimming: 5 bases; J trimming: 3 bases; junction bases outside the gene matches: 5. CDR1 is SGHTS and CDR2 is YDEGEE in the germline V gene. This CDR3 region has 15 residues. The CDR3 DNA follows: TGTGCCAGCAGTTCCGGACAGGGGGGCTACAATGAGCAGTTCTTC. Translated: CASSSGQGGYNEQFF. Full variable domain (remainder filled in from reference TRBV5-8 and TRBJ2-1): EAGVTQSPTHLIKTRGQQATLRCSPISGHTSVYWYQQALGLGLQFLLWYDEGEERNRGNFPPRFSGRQFPNYSSELNVNALELEDSALYLCASSSGQGGYNEQFFGPGTRLTVL.

This rearrangement joins TRBV4-1 to TRBJ2-3, with 7 bases that match TRBD1. Germline CDR1 reads MGHRA; CDR2 reads YSYEKL. The CDR3 is made up of 17 amino acids. V shed 2 bases, J shed 0 bases, and the junction held 8 bases outside the gene matches. CDR3 protein: CASSQTGTASSTDTQYF. DNA of the CDR3: TGCGCCAGCAGCCAAACCGGGACAGCCTCTAGCACAGATACGCAGTATTTT.

The V call is TRBV7-3, the J call TRBJ2-1, with 10 nucleotides matching TRBD2. Germline V lookup: CDR1 SGHTA, CDR2 FQGTGA. The CDR3 is 16 amino acids. V lost 4 bases, J lost 4 bases, and 7 bases stayed unmatched. This CDR3 reads CASSSSSGSMYNEQFF. The CDR3 DNA sequence: TGTGCCAGCAGCTCATCTAGCGGGAGTATGTACAATGAGCAGTTCTTC. Full variable domain (missing parts from reference TRBV7-3 and TRBJ2-1): GAGVSQTPSNKVTEKGKYVELRCDPISGHTALYWYRQSLGQGPEFLIYFQGTGAADDSGLPNDRFFAVRPEGSVSTLKIQRTERGDSAVYLCASSSSSGSMYNEQFFGPGTRLTVL.

The rearrangement joins TRBV29-1 to TRBJ1-5, with D tentatively TRBD1 (5 bases). Trimming cost V 4 bases and J 0 bases, with 13 bases left between them. Per the germline V gene, CDR1 is SQVTM and CDR2 is ANQGSEA. The CDR3 contains 15 residues. DNA of the CDR3: TGCAGCGTTGGTACGGGGGACTATAGCAATCAGCCCCAGCATTTT. Residues: CSVGTGDYSNQPQHF.